This TCR beta chain was captured in a study of cytomegalovirus exposure and HLA in healthy donors. This PCR relied on a set of 60 Vbeta primers and 13 Jbeta primers. Method: immunoSEQ multiplex PCR; TCRdb's copy keeps in-frame clones and lacks some. The sample lists 140,000 or so clones, about 75% seen once, with around 4% in the top ten. Study observations and caveats: It was 164 TCR beta chains that were listed as cytomegalovirus-associated. The authors later found TCR association rates varying by HLA locus, with DRB1 most and HLA-C fewest. An apparent linkage of common viral pathogens to several of the most significant clusters emerged in a later analysis. As a later analysis showed, a missense DCLRE1C variant was linked to trimming of TCR beta V- and J-genes.

Germline CDR1 and CDR2: MNHEY and SVGAGI. V dropped 4 bases and J dropped 2; count of bases not matched to a gene: 6. The CDR3 runs 15 residues. Of note for this clone: The antigen is not known.

The rearrangement joins TRBV6-5 to TRBJ2-3; 7 nucleotides line up with TRBD2. The sample taken for sequencing was PBMCs. The TCR sequence derives from a man between 60 and 75 years old in good health and CMV-seronegative. The CDR3 sequence is CASSFTGGYTDTQYF. CDR3 coding DNA: TGTGCCAGCAGTTTCACCGGGGGGTACACAGATACGCAGTATTTT.